This TCR beta chain was sequenced during a study of control samples from healthy donors and cancer patients. Germline loops: CDR1 SEHNR, CDR2 FQNEAQ (reference sequence). The CDR3 extends over 18 amino acids. V lost 4 bases and J lost 5; bases outside the gene matches: 14. Using immunoSEQ multiplex PCR, the repertoire was profiled, and TCRdb retains in-frame clones only, with some absent. The data contain some 77,000 clones, around nine tenths of them singletons. Sequencing was carried out using blood. The sequence came from a woman aged 55-70 years in good health. This chain connects TRBV7-9 to TRBJ2-6, with 7 nucleotides matching TRBD1. The CDR3 DNA reads as TGTGCCAGCAGCTCCACTCTCGACAGGGAAGTTAGGGCCAACGTCCTGACTTTC. Its protein is CASSSTLDREVRANVLTF.